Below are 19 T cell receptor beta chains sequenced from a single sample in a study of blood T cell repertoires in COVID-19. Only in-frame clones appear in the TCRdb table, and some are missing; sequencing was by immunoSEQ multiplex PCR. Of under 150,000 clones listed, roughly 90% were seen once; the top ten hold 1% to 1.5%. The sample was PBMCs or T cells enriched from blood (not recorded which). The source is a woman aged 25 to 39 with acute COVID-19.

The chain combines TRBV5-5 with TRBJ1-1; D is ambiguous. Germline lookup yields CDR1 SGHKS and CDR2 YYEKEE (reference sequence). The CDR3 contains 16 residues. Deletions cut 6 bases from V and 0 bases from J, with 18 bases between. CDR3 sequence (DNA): TGTGCCAGCACCAGACCGGGAGACCTCATGAACACTGAAGCTTTCTTT. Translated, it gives CASTRPGDLMNTEAFF.

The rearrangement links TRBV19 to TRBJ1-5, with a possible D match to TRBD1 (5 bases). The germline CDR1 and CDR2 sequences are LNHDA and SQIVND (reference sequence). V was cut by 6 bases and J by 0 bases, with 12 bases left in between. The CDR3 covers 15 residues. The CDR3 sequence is CASSLTVYSNQPQHF. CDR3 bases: TGTGCCAGTAGCCTGACAGTTTATAGCAATCAGCCCCAGCATTTT.

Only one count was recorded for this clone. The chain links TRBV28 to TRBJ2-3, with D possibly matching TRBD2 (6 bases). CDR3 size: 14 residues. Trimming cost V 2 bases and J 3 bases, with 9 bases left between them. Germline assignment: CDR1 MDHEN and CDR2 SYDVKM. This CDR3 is CASSLAGPTDTQYF. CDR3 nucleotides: TGTGCCAGCAGTTTAGCGGGGCCGACAGATACGCAGTATTTT.

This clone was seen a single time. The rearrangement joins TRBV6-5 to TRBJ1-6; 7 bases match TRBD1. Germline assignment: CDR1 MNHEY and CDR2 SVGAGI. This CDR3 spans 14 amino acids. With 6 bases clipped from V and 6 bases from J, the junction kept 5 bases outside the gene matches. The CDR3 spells CASRPGQINSPLHF. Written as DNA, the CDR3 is TGTGCCAGCAGACCGGGACAGATTAATTCACCCCTCCACTTT.

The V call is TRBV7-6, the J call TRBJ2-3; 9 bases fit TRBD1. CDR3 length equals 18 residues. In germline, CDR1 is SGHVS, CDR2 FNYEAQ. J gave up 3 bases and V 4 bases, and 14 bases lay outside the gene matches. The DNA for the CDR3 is TGTGCCAGCAGCTCCCGGGACAGGGAAATAGGGCTGACAGATACGCAGTATTTT. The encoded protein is CASSSRDREIGLTDTQYF.

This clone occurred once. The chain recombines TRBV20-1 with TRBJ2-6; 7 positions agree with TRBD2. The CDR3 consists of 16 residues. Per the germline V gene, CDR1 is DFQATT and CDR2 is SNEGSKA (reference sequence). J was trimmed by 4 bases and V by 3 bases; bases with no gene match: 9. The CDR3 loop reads CSASWRGGAGANVLTF. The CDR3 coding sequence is TGCAGTGCTAGTTGGAGGGGAGGGGCGGGGGCCAACGTCCTGACTTTC.

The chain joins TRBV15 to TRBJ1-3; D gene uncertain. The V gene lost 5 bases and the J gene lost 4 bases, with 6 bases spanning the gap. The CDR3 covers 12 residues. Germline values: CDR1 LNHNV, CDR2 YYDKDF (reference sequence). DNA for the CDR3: TGTGCCACCAGCGGACTAGGAAACACCATATATTTT. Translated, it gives CATSGLGNTIYF.

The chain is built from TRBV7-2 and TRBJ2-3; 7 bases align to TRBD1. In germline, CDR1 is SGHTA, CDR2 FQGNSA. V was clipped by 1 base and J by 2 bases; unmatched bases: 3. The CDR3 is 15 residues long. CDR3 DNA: TGTGCCAGCAGCTTAGGTACAGGGGACACAGATACGCAGTATTTT. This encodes CASSLGTGDTDTQYF.

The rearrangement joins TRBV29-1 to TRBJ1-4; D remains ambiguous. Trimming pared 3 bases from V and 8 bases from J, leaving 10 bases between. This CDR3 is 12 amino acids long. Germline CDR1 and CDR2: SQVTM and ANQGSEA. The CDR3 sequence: CSVDDRGEKLFF. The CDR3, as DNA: TGCAGCGTTGATGATCGAGGGGAAAAACTGTTTTTT.

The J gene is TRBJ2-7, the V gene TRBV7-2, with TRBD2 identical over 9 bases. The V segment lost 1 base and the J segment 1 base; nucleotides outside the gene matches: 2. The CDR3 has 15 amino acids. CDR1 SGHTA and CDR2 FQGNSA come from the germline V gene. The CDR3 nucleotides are TGTGCCAGCAGCTTAGTAGCGGGAGTTTCCTACGAGCAGTACTTC. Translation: CASSLVAGVSYEQYF.

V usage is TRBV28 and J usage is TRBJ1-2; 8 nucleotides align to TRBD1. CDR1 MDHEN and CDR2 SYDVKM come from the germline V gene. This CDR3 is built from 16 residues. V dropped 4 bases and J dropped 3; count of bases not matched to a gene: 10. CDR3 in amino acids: CASSSNTRQGYYGYTF. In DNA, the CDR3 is TGTGCCAGCAGTTCTAATACCCGACAGGGGTACTATGGCTACACCTTC.

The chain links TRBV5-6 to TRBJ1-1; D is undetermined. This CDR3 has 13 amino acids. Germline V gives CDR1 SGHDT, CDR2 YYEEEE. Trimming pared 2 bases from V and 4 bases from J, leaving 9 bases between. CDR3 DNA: TGTGCCAGCAGCTTTGGGAGAGTCACTGAAGCTTTCTTT. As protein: CASSFGRVTEAFF.

This CDR3 is CASSGTENSPLHF. Here the CDR3 DNA reads TGTGCCAGCAGTGGGACAGAGAATTCACCCCTCCACTTT. The chain joins TRBV28 to TRBJ1-6, with 7 positions matching TRBD1. The J segment lost 7 bases and the V segment lost 5 bases, leaving 2 bases of the junction unmatched. The germline V gene has CDR1 MDHEN and CDR2 SYDVKM. The CDR3 contains 13 residues.

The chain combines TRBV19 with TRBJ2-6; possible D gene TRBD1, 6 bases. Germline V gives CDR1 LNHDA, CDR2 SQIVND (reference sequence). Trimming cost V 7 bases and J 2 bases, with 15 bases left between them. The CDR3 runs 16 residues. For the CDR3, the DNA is TGTGCCAGTACCCTACAGGGAATGACTGGGGCCAACGTCCTGACTTTC. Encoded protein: CASTLQGMTGANVLTF.

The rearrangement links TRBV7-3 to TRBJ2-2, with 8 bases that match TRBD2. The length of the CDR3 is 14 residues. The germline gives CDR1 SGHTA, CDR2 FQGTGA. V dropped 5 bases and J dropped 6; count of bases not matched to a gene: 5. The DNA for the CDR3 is TGTGCCAGCAGCCCCCAAGCGGGAGCCGGGGAGCTGTTTTTT. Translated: CASSPQAGAGELFF. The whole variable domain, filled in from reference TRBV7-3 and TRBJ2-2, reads GAGVSQTPSNKVTEKGKYVELRCDPISGHTALYWYRQSLGQGPEFLIYFQGTGAADDSGLPNDRFFAVRPEGSVSTLKIQRTERGDSAVYLCASSPQAGAGELFFGEGSRLTVL.

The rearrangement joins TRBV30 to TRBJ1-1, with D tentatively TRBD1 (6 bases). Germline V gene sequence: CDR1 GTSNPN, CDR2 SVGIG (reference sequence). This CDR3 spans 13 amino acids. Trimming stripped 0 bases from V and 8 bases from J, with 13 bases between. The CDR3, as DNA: TGTGCCTGGAGTGTACGGTTTGGGACAGAAGCTTTCTTT. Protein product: CAWSVRFGTEAFF.

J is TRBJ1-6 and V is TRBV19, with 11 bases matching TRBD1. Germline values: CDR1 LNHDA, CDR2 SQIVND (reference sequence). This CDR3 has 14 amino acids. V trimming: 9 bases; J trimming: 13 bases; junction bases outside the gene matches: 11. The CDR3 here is CASKTGTGGWPLHF. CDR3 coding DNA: TGTGCCAGCAAAACCGGGACAGGGGGTTGGCCCCTCCACTTT.

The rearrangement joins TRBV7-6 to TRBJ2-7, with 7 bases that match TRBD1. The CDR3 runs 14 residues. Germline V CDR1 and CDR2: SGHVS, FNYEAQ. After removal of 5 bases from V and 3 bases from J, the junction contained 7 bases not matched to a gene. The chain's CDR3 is CASSPWTGGYEQYF. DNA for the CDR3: TGTGCCAGCAGCCCTTGGACAGGCGGCTACGAGCAGTACTTC.

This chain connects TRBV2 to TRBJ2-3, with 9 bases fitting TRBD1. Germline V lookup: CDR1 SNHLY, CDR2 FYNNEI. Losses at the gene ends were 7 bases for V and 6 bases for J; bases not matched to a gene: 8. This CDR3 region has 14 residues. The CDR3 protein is CASNSDRGADTQYF. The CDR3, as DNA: TGTGCCAGCAACTCGGACAGGGGAGCCGATACGCAGTATTTT. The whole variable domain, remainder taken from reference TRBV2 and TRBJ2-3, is EPEVTQTPSHQVTQMGQEVILRCVPISNHLYFYWYRQILGQKVEFLVSFYNNEISEKSEIFDDQFSVERPDGSNFTLKIRSTKLEDSAMYFCASNSDRGADTQYFGPGTRLTVL.